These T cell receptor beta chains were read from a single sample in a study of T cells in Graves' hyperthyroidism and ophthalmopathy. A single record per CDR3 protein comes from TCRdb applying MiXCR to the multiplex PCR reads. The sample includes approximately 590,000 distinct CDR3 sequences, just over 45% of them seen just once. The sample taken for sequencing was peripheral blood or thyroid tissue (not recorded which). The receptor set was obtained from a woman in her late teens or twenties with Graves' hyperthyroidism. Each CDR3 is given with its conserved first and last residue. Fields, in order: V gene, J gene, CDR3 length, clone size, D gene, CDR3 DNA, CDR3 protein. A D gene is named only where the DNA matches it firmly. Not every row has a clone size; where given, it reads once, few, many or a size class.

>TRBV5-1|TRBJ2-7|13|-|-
TGCGCCAGCAGCTTTAGGAGTGTCAACGAGCAGTACTTC
CASSFRSVNEQYF
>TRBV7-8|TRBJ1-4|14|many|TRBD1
TGTGCCAGCAGCCAGACAGGGGTGGGCGAAAAACTGTTTTTT
CASSQTGVGEKLFF
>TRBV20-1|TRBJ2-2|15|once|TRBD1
TGCAGTGCTCCCGGGACAGGGGCCAACACCGGGGAGCTGTTTTTT
CSAPGTGANTGELFF
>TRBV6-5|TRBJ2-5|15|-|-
TGTGCCGGCAGTTACACGCAGGACAATGGGAAGACCCAGTACTTC
CAGSYTQDNGKTQYF
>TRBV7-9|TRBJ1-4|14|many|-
TGTGCCAGCAGCCCAGGGACGGTAAATGAAAAACTGTTTTTT
CASSPGTVNEKLFF
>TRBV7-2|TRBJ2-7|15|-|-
TGTGCCAGCAGCCCCTGGGGCGCCCGATCCTACGAGCAGTACTTC
CASSPWGARSYEQYF
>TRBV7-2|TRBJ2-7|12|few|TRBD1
TGTGCCAGCAACAGGGGAGTTCTCGAGCAGTACTTC
CASNRGVLEQYF
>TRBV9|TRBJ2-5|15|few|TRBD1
TGTGCCAGCAGCGTAGTCGGGACAGAACAAGAGACCCAGTACTTC
CASSVVGTEQETQYF
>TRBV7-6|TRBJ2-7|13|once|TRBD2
TGTGCCAGCAGCGGCGGGAGGGCCTACGAGCAGTACTTC
CASSGGRAYEQYF
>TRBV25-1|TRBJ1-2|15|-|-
TGTGCCAGCAGTTTCAGTGGTGGCCGTTACTATGGCTACACCTTC
CASSFSGGRYYGYTF
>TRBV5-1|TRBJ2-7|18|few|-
TGCGCCAGCGCGCTTCTCGGCCTTCCAGGGTCCGGCTCCTACGAGCAGTACTTC
CASALLGLPGSGSYEQYF
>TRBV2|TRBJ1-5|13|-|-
TGTGCCAGCCAAGATGGGCAGGCGCCGCCCCAGCATTTT
CASQDGQAPPQHF
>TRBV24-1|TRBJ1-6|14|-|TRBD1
TGTGCCACCAGTGATTGGACAGGGGTATCACCCCTCCACTTT
CATSDWTGVSPLHF
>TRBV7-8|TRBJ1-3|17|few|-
TGTGCCAGCAGCTTAATTTCTCGTACAGAAAGAGGAAACACCATATATTTT
CASSLISRTERGNTIYF
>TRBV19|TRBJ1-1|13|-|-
TGTGCCAGTAGTATAACGGCAAACACTGAAGCTTTCTTT
CASSITANTEAFF
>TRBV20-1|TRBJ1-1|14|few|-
TGCAGTGCTGGTCGGCAGGTTAAGTACACTGAAGCTTTCTTT
CSAGRQVKYTEAFF
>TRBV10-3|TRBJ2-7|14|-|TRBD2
TGTGCCATCACCGATAGCGGGAGATCCTACGAGCAGTACTTC
CAITDSGRSYEQYF
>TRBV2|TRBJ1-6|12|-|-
TGTGCCACCCTAGGGGGTAATTCACCCCTCCACTTT
CATLGGNSPLHF
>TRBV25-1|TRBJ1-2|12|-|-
TGTGCCAGCTCTCCGGCCGGCTATAGCTACACCTTC
CASSPAGYSYTF
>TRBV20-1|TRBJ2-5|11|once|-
TGCAGTGCTCCATCTCAAGGGGCCCAGTACTTC
CSAPSQGAQYF
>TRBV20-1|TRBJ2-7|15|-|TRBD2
TGCAGTGCTAGAGACCCCTTCGGGAGGCCCTACGAGCAGTACTTC
CSARDPFGRPYEQYF
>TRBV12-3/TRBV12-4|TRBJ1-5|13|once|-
TGTGCCAGCAGCTTTGAACAGGGTCAGCCCCAGCATTTT
CASSFEQGQPQHF
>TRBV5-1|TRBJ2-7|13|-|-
TGCGCCAGCAGCTTGGCCAAGGTTGGTGAGCAGTACTTC
CASSLAKVGEQYF
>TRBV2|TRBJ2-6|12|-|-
TGTGCCAACAGGACAGGGGCCAACGTCCTGACTTTC
CANRTGANVLTF
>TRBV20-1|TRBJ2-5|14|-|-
TGCAGTGGGGAGGACCTAGGGAACACAGAGACCCAGTACTTC
CSGEDLGNTETQYF
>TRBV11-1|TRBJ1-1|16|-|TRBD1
TGTGCCAGCAGCTCCCGGGACAGGGGGTCGAACACTGAAGCTTTCTTT
CASSSRDRGSNTEAFF
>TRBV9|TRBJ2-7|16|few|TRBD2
TGTGCCAGCAGCCTCAGTGGAGGTGCGGGAGTGTACGAGCAGTACTTC
CASSLSGGAGVYEQYF